The 18 T cell receptor beta chains reported below all come from one sample, sequenced in a study of cytomegalovirus exposure and HLA in healthy donors. PCR employed 60 Vbeta and 13 Jbeta primers. Here immunoSEQ multiplex PCR was the method, and the copy in TCRdb shows in-frame clones only, minus some. The sample shows fewer than 80,000 clones, about 73% of them seen only once. Source material: PBMCs. The receptors stem from a woman aged 55-69 years in good health and CMV-seropositive.

The genes are TRBV4-1 and TRBJ1-1, with a tentative D call TRBD1 (6 bases). Per the germline V gene, CDR1 is MGHRA and CDR2 is YSYEKL. This CDR3 spans 15 amino acids. V lost 0 bases and J lost 5, with 13 bases in between. Here the CDR3 DNA reads TGCGCCAGCAGCCAAGATATCGGGGGGCCTACTGAAGCTTTCTTT. Translated: CASSQDIGGPTEAFF.

CDR3: CTSSPDSYEQYF. Written as DNA, the CDR3 is TGCACCAGCAGCCCGGACAGCTACGAGCAGTACTTC. The gene calls are TRBV1 and TRBJ2-7; whether TRBD1, the table's D call, matches the DNA was not checked. TRBV1 is shown as a pseudogene. This CDR3 region has 12 residues.

The CDR3 nucleotides read TGTGCCAGCAGCCAGTCGAGGACAGCGGAGTATGGCTACACCTTC. It codes for CASSQSRTAEYGYTF. The chain has TRBV14 and TRBJ1-2; TRBD1 is a possible D gene (6 bases). V dropped 3 bases and J dropped 5 bases, with 16 bases sitting between them. The CDR3 extends over 15 amino acids. Germline V lookup: CDR1 SGHDN, CDR2 FVKESK.

This chain connects TRBV5-1 to TRBJ1-2; 9 positions agree with TRBD1. Unmatched junction bases numbered 4, after V lost 4 bases and J lost 6 bases. CDR1 and CDR2 (germline): SGHRS, YFSETQ. The CDR3 loop spans 13 amino acids. The CDR3 region has the DNA TGCGCCAGCAGCACAGGGGGCTTGGATGGCTACACCTTC. Translation gives CASSTGGLDGYTF.

This chain connects TRBV5-1 to TRBJ2-7; 9 nucleotides match TRBD2. The V gene end was trimmed by 0 bases and the J gene end by 3 bases; junction bases not matched to a gene: 4. There are 15 residues in the CDR3. Germline assignment: CDR1 SGHRS and CDR2 YFSETQ. The CDR3: CASSLGAGGFYEQYF. As DNA, the CDR3 is TGCGCCAGCAGCTTGGGAGCGGGAGGATTCTACGAGCAGTACTTC.

CDR3 coding DNA: TGTGCCAGCAGCTCGGGCGGGGGGCATCAGCCCCAGCATTTT. Its protein product is CASSSGGGHQPQHF. The genes are TRBV7-9 and TRBJ1-5; D perhaps matches TRBD1 (6 bases). The CDR3 sequence is 14 residues long. Per germline, CDR1 SEHNR and CDR2 FQNEAQ (reference sequence). Deletions cut 4 bases from V and 5 bases from J, with 12 bases between.

The chain recombines TRBV13 with TRBJ2-3, with D possibly TRBD2 on 7 matching bases. The CDR3 runs 13 residues. The germline V gene has CDR1 PRHDT and CDR2 FYEKMQ (reference sequence). The germline V and J ends were trimmed by 5 bases and 6 bases, with 12 bases remaining between them. CDR3 sequence reads: CASSRRGGDTQYF. The CDR3 region has the DNA TGTGCCAGCAGCCGAAGGGGGGGTGATACGCAGTATTTT.

This clone has more than one count but fewer than ten. The V and J genes are TRBV2 and TRBJ2-6; D gene unclear. The germline V gene encodes CDR1 SNHLY and CDR2 FYNNEI. The V and J ends lost 6 bases and 2 bases respectively, with 5 bases between them. CDR3 length equals 13 residues. CDR3 protein: CASRATGANVLTF. The CDR3 bases are TGTGCCAGCAGAGCCACTGGGGCCAACGTCCTGACTTTC.

This clone was seen just once. CDR3 in amino acids: CASSLVSTGLTNGYTF. The DNA for the CDR3 is TGTGCCAGCAGCTTGGTCTCTACAGGGCTTACCAATGGCTACACCTTC. This rearrangement joins TRBV5-4 to TRBJ1-2; the D gene is possibly TRBD1 (6 bases). CDR1 is SGHNT, CDR2 YYREEE, per germline (reference sequence). The CDR3 extends over 16 amino acids. With 0 bases removed from V and 6 bases from J, the gap between germline ends came to 18 bases.

This sequence joins TRBV4-1 and TRBJ1-1; possible D gene TRBD1, 5 bases. CDR1 and CDR2 (germline): MGHRA, YSYEKL. Trimming cost V 1 base and J 8 bases, with 14 bases left between them. The length of the CDR3 is 14 residues. The CDR3 loop reads CASSQALGGIEAFF. CDR3 sequence (DNA): TGCGCCAGCAGCCAAGCTCTGGGGGGAATCGAAGCTTTCTTT.

A remark on this clone: The same CDR3 can be traced to other DNA sequences in this sample. The chain joins TRBV6-5 to TRBJ1-1; perhaps TRBD1 as D (5 bases). This CDR3 region has 14 residues. Germline CDR1 is MNHEY and CDR2 is SVGAGI. The germline V and J ends were trimmed by 3 bases and 2 bases, with 10 bases remaining between them. CDR3 loop: CASSYGQGNTEAFF. The CDR3 bases are TGTGCCAGCAGTTATGGGCAGGGAAACACTGAAGCTTTCTTT.

The V call is TRBV7-8, the J call TRBJ2-7; D is uncertain. The CDR3 has 16 residues. V was pared by 1 base and J by 2 bases, with 15 bases between. Germline CDR1 is SGHVS and CDR2 is FQNEAQ. In DNA form, the CDR3 reads TGTGCCAGCAGCTTAGTTCCCGCGATCCCGGCCTACGAGCAGTACTTC. Protein product: CASSLVPAIPAYEQYF.

The V and J genes are TRBV7-9 and TRBJ2-1, with TRBD2 identical over 10 bases. CDR3 length: 16 residues. The V segment lost 6 bases and the J segment 8 bases; nucleotides outside the gene matches: 13. Germline CDR1 reads SEHNR; CDR2 reads FQNEAQ (reference sequence). CDR3 region: CASRRPPSGGGDEQFF. The CDR3, as DNA: TGTGCCAGCAGAAGACCCCCCAGCGGGGGGGGCGATGAGCAGTTCTTC.

This clone was picked up one time. V gene TRBV2 combines with J gene TRBJ2-7; 9 positions match TRBD1. The CDR3 extends over 12 amino acids. V was clipped by 10 bases and J by 6 bases; unmatched bases: 7. Germline lookup yields CDR1 SNHLY and CDR2 FYNNEI. CDR3: CATGQGFGEQYF. The CDR3 bases are TGTGCCACTGGACAGGGGTTCGGCGAGCAGTACTTC.

Comment on this clone: The conserved phenylalanine or tryptophan is not found at the CDR3 terminus, so this likely reflects a read error. This sequence joins TRBV7-7 and TRBJ2-2; 9 nucleotides agree with TRBD2. Germline CDR1 reads SSHAT; CDR2 reads FNYEAQ (reference sequence). The CDR3 has 16 amino acids. The CDR3 protein is CASSLASGAITGELFV. The CDR3, as DNA: TGTGCTAGCAGCTTAGCTAGCGGGGCGATTACCGGGGAGCTGTTTGTT.

In this sample, this clone turned up a few times. J is TRBJ1-2 and V is TRBV5-8, with a possible D match to TRBD1 (5 bases). This CDR3 is 13 amino acids long. The germline V gene encodes CDR1 SGHTS and CDR2 YDEGEE. The V end lost 3 bases, the J end lost 6 bases, and 12 bases lay between the germline ends. The CDR3 sequence is CASSSFGGNGYTF. In nucleotides, the CDR3 is TGTGCCAGCAGCTCCTTCGGGGGGAATGGCTACACCTTC. Supplemented by reference TRBV5-8 and TRBJ1-2, the full variable domain reads EAGVTQSPTHLIKTRGQQATLRCSPISGHTSVYWYQQALGLGLQFLLWYDEGEERNRGNFPPRFSGRQFPNYSSELNVNALELEDSALYLCASSSFGGNGYTFGSGTRLTVV.

The chain recombines TRBV5-6 with TRBJ1-2; D might be TRBD1 (6 bases). Germline V gene data show CDR1 as SGHDT and CDR2 as YYEEEE. The V and J ends lost 4 bases and 4 bases respectively, with 11 bases between them. The CDR3 is made up of 13 amino acids. The CDR3, as DNA: TGTGCCAGCAGCCCCGGACAGACCTATGGCTACACCTTC. Protein product: CASSPGQTYGYTF.

This clone was picked up one time. V is TRBV30 and J is TRBJ2-7; 8 positions match TRBD2. CDR3 length: 14 amino acids. Germline CDR1 is GTSNPN and CDR2 is SVGIG (reference sequence). Unmatched junction bases numbered 5, after V lost 1 base and J lost 3 bases. The CDR3 loop is CAWSGGAGDYEQYF. The CDR3 DNA reads as TGTGCCTGGAGTGGAGGAGCGGGGGACTACGAGCAGTACTTC.